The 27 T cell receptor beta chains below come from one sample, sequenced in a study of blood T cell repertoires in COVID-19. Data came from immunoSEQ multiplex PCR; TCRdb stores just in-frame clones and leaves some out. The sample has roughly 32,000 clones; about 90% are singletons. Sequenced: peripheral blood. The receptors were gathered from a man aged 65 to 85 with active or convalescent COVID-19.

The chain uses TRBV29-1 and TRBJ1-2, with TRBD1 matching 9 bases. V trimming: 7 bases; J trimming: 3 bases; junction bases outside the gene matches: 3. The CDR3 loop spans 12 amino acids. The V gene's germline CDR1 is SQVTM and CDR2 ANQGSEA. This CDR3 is CSAWDRDYGYTF. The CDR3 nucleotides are TGCAGCGCCTGGGACAGGGACTATGGCTACACCTTC.

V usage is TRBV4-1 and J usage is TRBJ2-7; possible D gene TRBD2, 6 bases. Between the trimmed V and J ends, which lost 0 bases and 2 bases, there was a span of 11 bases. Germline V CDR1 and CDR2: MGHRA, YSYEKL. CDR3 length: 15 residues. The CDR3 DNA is TGCGCCAGCAGCCAAGATCTGACTAGTCCCTACGAGCAGTACTTC. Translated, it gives CASSQDLTSPYEQYF.

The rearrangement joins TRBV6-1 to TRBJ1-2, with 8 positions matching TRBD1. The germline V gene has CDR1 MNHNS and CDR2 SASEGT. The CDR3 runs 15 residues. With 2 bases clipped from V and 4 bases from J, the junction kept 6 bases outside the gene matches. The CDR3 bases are TGTGCCAGCAGTGAACAGGGACAGGCCATCTATGGCTACACCTTC. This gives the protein CASSEQGQAIYGYTF.

This CDR3 reads CAWRTSHRGRNTEAFF. The DNA for the CDR3 is TGTGCCTGGAGGACCTCCCACAGGGGACGGAACACTGAAGCTTTCTTT. The chain uses TRBV30 and TRBJ1-1; 7 nucleotides match TRBD1. V lost 3 bases, J lost 1 base, and 11 bases stayed unmatched. This CDR3 spans 16 amino acids. CDR1 and CDR2 (germline): GTSNPN, SVGIG (reference sequence).

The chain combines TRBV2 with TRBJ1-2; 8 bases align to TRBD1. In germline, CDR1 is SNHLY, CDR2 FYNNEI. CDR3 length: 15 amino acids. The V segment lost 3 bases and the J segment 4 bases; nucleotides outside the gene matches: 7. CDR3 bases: TGTGCCAGCAGTGACAGGGGGCAGTACCCCTATGGCTACACCTTC. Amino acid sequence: CASSDRGQYPYGYTF.

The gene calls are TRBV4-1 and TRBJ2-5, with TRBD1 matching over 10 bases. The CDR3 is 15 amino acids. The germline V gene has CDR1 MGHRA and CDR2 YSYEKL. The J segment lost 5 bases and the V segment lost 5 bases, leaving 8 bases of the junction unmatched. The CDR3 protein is CASSSRQGAGETQYF. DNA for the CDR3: TGCGCCAGCAGCAGCCGACAGGGGGCTGGGGAGACCCAGTACTTC.

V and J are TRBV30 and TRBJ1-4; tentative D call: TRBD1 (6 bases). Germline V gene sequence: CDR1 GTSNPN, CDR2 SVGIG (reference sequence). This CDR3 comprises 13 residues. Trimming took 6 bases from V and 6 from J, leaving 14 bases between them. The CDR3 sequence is CACSRGSDEKLFF. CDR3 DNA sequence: TGTGCCTGCTCCAGGGGTAGCGATGAAAAACTGTTTTTT.

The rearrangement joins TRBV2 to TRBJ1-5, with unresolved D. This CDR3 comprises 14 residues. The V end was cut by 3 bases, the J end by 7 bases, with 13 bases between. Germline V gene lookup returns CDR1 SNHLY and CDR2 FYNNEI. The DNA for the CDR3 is TGTGCCAGCAGTGAGCGGGCCCCCTCCCAGCCCCAGCATTTT. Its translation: CASSERAPSQPQHF.

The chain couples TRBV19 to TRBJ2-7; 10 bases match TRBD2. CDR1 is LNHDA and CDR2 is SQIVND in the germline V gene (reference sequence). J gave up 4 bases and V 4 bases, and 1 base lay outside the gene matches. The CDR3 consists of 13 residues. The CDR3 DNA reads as TGTGCCAGTAGTAGTAGCGGGAGGTACGAGCAGTACTTC. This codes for CASSSSGRYEQYF.

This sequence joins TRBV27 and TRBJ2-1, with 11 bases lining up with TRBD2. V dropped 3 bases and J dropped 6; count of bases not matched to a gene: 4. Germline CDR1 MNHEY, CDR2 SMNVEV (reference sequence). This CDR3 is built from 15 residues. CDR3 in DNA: TGTGCCAGCAGTTTTCTACTAGCGGGAGTCAATGAGCAGTTCTTC. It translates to CASSFLLAGVNEQFF.

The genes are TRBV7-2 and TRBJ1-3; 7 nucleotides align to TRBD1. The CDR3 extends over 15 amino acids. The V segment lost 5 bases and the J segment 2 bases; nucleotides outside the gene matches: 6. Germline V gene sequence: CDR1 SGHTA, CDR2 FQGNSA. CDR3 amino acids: CASSENRGAGNTIYF. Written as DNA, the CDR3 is TGTGCCAGCAGCGAAAACAGGGGAGCTGGAAACACCATATATTTT.

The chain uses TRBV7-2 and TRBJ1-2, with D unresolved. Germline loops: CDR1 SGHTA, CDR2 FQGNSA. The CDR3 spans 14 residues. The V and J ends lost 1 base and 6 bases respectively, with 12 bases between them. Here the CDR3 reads CASSLDPGAHGYTF. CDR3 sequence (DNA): TGTGCCAGCAGCTTAGACCCGGGAGCCCATGGCTACACCTTC.

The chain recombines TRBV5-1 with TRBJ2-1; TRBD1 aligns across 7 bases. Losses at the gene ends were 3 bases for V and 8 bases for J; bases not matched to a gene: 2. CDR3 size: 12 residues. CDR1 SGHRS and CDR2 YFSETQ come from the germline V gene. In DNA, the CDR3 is TGCGCCAGCAGCTCACAGGGGTATGAGCAGTTCTTC. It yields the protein CASSSQGYEQFF.

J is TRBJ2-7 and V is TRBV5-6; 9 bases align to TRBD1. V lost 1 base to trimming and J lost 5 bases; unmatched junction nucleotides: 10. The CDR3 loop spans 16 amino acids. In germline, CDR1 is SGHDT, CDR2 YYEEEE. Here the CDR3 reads CASSLLGQGKSHEQYF. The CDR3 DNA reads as TGTGCCAGCAGCTTGCTGGGACAGGGTAAGTCCCACGAGCAGTACTTC.

DNA for the CDR3: TGTGCCAGCTCACCTCGGACAGGGGGGTCCACTGAAGCTTTCTTT. It translates to CASSPRTGGSTEAFF. The chain recombines TRBV18 with TRBJ1-1, with 10 positions matching TRBD1. J was trimmed by 4 bases and V by 3 bases; bases with no gene match: 5. CDR1 is KGHSH and CDR2 is LQKENI in the germline V gene. The CDR3 totals 15 residues. Together with reference TRBV18 and TRBJ1-1, the CDR3 gives the full variable domain: NAGVMQNPRHLVRRRGQEARLRCSPMKGHSHVYWYRQLPEEGLKFMVYLQKENIIDESGMPKERFSAEFPKEGPSILRIQQVVRGDSAAYFCASSPRTGGSTEAFFGQGTRLTVV.

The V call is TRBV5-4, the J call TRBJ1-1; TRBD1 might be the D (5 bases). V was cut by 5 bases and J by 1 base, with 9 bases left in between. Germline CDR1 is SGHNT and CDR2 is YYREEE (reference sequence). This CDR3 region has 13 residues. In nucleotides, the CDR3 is TGTGCCAGCAGTGTGACAGCGAACACTGAAGCTTTCTTT. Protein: CASSVTANTEAFF.

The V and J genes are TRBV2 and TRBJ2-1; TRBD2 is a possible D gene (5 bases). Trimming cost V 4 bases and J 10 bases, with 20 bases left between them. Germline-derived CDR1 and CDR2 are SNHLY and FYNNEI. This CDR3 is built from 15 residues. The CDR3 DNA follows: TGTGCCAGCAGTGTCCGCGGACCCTCACTAGAGGAGCAGTTCTTC. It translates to CASSVRGPSLEEQFF.

CDR3 coding DNA: TGTGCCAGCAGTTACGAGGGATCATATGGCGCCTATGGCTACACCTTC. Its protein product is CASSYEGSYGAYGYTF. The genes are TRBV6-5 and TRBJ1-2; D gene ambiguous. Germline CDR1 reads MNHEY; CDR2 reads SVGAGI. Trimming took 2 bases from V and 4 from J, leaving 17 bases between them. This CDR3 is built from 16 residues.

DNA for the CDR3: TGTGCCAGCAGCGCCCATCCATCGGGGTACGGGGGGACTAGCACAGATACGCAGTATTTT. Translated: CASSAHPSGYGGTSTDTQYF. V is TRBV9 and J is TRBJ2-3; 7 bases map to TRBD2. With 3 bases clipped from V and 0 bases from J, the junction kept 19 bases outside the gene matches. Germline CDR1 is SGDLS and CDR2 is YYNGEE. The length of the CDR3 is 20 residues.

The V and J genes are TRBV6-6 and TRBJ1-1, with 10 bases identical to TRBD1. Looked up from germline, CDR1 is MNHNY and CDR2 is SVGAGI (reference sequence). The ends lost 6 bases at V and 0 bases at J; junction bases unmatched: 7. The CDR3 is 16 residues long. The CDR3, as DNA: TGTGCCAGCAGAGACCCGGGACAGGGGTTGAACACTGAAGCTTTCTTT. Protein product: CASRDPGQGLNTEAFF.

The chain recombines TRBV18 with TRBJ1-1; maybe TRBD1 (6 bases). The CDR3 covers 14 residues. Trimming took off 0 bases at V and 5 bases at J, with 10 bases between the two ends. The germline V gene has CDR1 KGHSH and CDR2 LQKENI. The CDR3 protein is CASSPPGGRTEAFF. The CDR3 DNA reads TGTGCCAGCTCACCACCAGGGGGACGGACTGAAGCTTTCTTT. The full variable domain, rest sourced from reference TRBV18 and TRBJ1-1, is NAGVMQNPRHLVRRRGQEARLRCSPMKGHSHVYWYRQLPEEGLKFMVYLQKENIIDESGMPKERFSAEFPKEGPSILRIQQVVRGDSAAYFCASSPPGGRTEAFFGQGTRLTVV.

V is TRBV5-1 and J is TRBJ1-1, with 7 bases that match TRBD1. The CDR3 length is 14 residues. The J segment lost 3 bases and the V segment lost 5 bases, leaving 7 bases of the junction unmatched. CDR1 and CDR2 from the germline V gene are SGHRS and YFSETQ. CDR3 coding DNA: TGCGCCAGCAGAAGGTATCAGGGGGACACTGAAGCTTTCTTT. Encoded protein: CASRRYQGDTEAFF.

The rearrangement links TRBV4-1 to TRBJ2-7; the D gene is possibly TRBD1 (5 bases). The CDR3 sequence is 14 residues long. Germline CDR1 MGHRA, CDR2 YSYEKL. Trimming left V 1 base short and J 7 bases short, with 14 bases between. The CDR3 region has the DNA TGCGCCAGCAGCCAAGTTCAGGGTGGAAGGGAGCAGTACTTC. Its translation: CASSQVQGGREQYF.

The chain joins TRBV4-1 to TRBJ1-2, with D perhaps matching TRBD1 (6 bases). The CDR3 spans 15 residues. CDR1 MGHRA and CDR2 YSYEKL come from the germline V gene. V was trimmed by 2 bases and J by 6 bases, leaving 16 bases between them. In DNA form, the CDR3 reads TGCGCCAGCAGCCAACCGGGACATCCCCGGAATGGCTACACCTTC. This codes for CASSQPGHPRNGYTF.

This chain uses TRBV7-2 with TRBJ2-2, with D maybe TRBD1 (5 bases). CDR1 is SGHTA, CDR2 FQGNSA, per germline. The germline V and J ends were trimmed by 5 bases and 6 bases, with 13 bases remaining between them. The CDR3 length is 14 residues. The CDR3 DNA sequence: TGTGCCAGCAGCCCCCGGACACCGGCCGGGGAGCTGTTTTTT. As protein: CASSPRTPAGELFF. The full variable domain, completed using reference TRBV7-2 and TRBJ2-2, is GAGVSQSPSNKVTEKGKDVELRCDPISGHTALYWYRQSLGQGLEFLIYFQGNSAPDKSGLPSDRFSAERTGGSVSTLTIQRTQQEDSAVYLCASSPRTPAGELFFGEGSRLTVL.

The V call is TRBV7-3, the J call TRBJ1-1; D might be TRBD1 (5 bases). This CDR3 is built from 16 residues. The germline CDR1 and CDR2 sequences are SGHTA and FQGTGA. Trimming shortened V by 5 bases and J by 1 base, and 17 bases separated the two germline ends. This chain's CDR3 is CASSPAGGLRNTEAFF. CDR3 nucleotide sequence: TGTGCCAGCAGCCCGGCGGGGGGATTGAGGAACACTGAAGCTTTCTTT. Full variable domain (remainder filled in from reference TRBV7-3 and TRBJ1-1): GAGVSQTPSNKVTEKGKYVELRCDPISGHTALYWYRQSLGQGPEFLIYFQGTGAADDSGLPNDRFFAVRPEGSVSTLKIQRTERGDSAVYLCASSPAGGLRNTEAFFGQGTRLTVV.

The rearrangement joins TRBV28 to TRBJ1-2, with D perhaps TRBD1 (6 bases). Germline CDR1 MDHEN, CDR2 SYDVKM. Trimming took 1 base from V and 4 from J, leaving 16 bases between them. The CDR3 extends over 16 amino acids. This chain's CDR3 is CASSLSLPGQLYGYTF. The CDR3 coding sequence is TGTGCCAGCAGTTTATCCCTCCCCGGACAGCTCTATGGCTACACCTTC.